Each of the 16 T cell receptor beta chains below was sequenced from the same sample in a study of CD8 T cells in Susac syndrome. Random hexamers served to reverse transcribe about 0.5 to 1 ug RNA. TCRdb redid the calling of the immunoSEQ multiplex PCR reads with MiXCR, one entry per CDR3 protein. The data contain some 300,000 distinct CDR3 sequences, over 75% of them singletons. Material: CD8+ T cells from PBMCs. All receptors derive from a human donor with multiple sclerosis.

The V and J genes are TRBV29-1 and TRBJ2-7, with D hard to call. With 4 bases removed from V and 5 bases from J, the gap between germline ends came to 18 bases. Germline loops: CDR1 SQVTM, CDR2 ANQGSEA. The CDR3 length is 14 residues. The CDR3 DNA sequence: TGCAGCGTTGCGGCAGTGGGGTTTGGGGACGAGCAGTACTTC. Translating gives CSVAAVGFGDEQYF.

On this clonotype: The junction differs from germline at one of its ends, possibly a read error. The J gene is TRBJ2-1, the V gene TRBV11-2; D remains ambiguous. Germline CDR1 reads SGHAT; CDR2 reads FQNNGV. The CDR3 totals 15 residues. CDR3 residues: CASRLDASSYNEQFF. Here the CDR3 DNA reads TGTGCCAGCAGGTTAGATGCGAGCTCCTACAATGAGCAGTTCTTC.

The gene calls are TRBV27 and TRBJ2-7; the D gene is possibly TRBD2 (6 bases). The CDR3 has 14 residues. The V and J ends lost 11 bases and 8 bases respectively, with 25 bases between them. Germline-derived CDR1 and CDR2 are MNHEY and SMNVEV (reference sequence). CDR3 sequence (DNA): TGTGCCGTCCGCTCGGGACTCATCCCCTCCAAGCAGTACTTC. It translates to CAVRSGLIPSKQYF.

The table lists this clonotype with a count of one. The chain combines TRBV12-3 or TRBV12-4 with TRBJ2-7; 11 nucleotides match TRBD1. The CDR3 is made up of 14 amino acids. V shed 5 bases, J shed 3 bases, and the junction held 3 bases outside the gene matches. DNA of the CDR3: TGTGCCAGCAGTCACGGGACAGGGGGCTACGAGCAGTACTTC. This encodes CASSHGTGGYEQYF.

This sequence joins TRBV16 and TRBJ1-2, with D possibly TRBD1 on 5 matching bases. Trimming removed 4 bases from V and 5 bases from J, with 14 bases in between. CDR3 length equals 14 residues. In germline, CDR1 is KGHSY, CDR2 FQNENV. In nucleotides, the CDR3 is TGTGCCAGCAGCCCGGACCCGACAGCTTATGGCTACACCTTC. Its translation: CASSPDPTAYGYTF.

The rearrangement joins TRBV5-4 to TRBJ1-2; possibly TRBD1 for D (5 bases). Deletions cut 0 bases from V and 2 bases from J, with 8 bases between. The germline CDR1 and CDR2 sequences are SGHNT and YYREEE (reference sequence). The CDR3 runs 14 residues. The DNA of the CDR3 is TGTGCCAGCAGCTTGGACTGGGGGAACTATGGCTACACCTTC. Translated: CASSLDWGNYGYTF.

The CDR3 region is CAGVHGANLYNEQFF. For the CDR3, the DNA is TGTGCCGGGGTGCATGGCGCGAATCTTTACAATGAGCAGTTCTTC. The V call is TRBV30, the J call TRBJ2-1; no definite D call. The CDR3 runs 15 residues. Trimming took off 8 bases at V and 4 bases at J, with 21 bases between the two ends. Germline V gene lookup returns CDR1 GTSNPN and CDR2 SVGIG (reference sequence).

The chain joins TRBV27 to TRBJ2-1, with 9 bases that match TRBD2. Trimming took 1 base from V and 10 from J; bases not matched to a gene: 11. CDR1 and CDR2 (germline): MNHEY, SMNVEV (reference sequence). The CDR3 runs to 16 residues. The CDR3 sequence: CASSLLGIAGENEQFF. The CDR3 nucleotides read TGTGCCAGCAGTTTATTAGGAATAGCGGGAGAAAACGAGCAGTTCTTC.

The chain's CDR3 is CASSPPLGEVRNEQFF. The CDR3 DNA is TGTGCCAGCAGCCCCCCCTTGGGAGAAGTAAGAAATGAGCAGTTCTTC. The chain joins TRBV5-4 to TRBJ2-1; D might be TRBD2 (5 bases). CDR1 and CDR2 (germline): SGHNT, YYREEE (reference sequence). The V end lost 4 bases, the J end lost 7 bases, and 21 bases lay between the germline ends. The CDR3 consists of 16 residues.

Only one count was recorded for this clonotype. In DNA, the CDR3 is TGTGCCAGCAGTTTAAGATCCGTTCAAGAGACCCAGTACTTC. Its protein product is CASSLRSVQETQYF. The chain employs TRBV28 and TRBJ2-5; no clear D gene. Germline CDR1 MDHEN, CDR2 SYDVKM. The CDR3 loop spans 14 amino acids. Trimming removed 2 bases from V and 2 bases from J, with 9 bases in between.

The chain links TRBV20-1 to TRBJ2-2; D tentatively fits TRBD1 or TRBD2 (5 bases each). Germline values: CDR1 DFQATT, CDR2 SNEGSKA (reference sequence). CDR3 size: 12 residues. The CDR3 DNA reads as TGCACAGAGGGGCCGGGAATCGGGGAGCTGTTTTTT. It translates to CTEGPGIGELFF.

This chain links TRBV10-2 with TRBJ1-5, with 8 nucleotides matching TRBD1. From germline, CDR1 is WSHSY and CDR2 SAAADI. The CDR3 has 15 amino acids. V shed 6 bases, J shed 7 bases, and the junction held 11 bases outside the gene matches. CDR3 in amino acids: CASRPGQGDFQPQHF. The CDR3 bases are TGCGCCAGCAGGCCTGGACAGGGAGACTTCCAGCCCCAGCATTTT.

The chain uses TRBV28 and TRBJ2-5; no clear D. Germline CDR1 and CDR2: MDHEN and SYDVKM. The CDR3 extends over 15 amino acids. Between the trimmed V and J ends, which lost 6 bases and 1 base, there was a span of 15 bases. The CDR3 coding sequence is TGTGCCAGCAGCCAGCCCCAGGCCCTCCAAGAGACCCAGTACTTC. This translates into CASSQPQALQETQYF.

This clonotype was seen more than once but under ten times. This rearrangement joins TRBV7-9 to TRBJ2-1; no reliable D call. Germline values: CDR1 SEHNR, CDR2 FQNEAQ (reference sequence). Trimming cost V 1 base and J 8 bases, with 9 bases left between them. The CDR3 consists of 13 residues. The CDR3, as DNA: TGTGCCAGCAGCTTAGATCGAATTGATGAGCAGTTCTTC. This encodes CASSLDRIDEQFF.

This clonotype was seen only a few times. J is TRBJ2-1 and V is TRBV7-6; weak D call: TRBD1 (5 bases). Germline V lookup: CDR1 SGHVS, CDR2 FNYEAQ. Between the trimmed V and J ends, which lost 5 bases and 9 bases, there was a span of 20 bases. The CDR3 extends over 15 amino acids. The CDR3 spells CASSDPTLGASEQFF. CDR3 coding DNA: TGTGCCAGCAGCGACCCGACCCTAGGGGCCAGTGAGCAGTTCTTC.

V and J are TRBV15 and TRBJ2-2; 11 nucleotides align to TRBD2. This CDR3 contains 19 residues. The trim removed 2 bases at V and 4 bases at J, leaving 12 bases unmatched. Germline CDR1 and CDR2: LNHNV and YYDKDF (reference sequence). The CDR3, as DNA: TGTGCCACCAGCAGAACACTGGTTAGCGGGAGGGCCGCCACCGGGGAGCTGTTTTTT. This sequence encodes CATSRTLVSGRAATGELFF.